This TCR beta chain was recorded in a study of T cells after yellow fever vaccination. As to this clonotype: What it binds is not known.

Study results and limitations: After the booster, over 95% of CD4 and 75% to 90% of CD8 primary-response clones were re-detected. Bulk-population clonotypes that are abundant could appear as contaminants in FACS-sorted repertoires.

From germline, CDR1 is ENHRY and CDR2 SYGVKD. There are 14 residues in the CDR3. V was clipped by 9 bases and J by 2 bases, with 16 bases between them. The authors made TCR cDNA by 5'RACE template switching, adding a universal primer site and UMIs. TCRdb fed the 5' RACE reads into MiXCR, producing one record per CDR3 protein. The sample lists some 340,000 distinct CDR3 sequences; around 11% were seen once. This specimen was CD4+ T cells sorted from PBMCs, taken 45 days after the yellow fever booster vaccination. J is TRBJ1-2 and V is TRBV10-3, with a possible D match to TRBD1 (5 bases). The TCR comes from a man aged 18 to 30 who received the YFV17D yellow fever vaccine. The CDR3 region is CAIAPREANYGYTF. CDR3 nucleotide sequence: TGTGCCATTGCCCCCAGGGAAGCGAACTATGGCTACACCTTC.